This T cell receptor beta chain was identified in a study of blood T cell repertoires in COVID-19. V lost 2 bases, J lost 4 bases, and 15 bases lay in between. Germline CDR1 is SGHAT and CDR2 is FQNNGV. The CDR3 has 16 residues. TCRdb's table, derived via immunoSEQ multiplex PCR, lists solely in-frame clones and lacks some. The repertoire holds under 250,000 clones, with roughly nine tenths as singletons. The TCR originated in a man aged 60-69 years with acute or convalescent COVID-19. The sequenced sample consisted of peripheral blood. The chain uses TRBV11-2 and TRBJ1-3; D is uncertain. CDR3 in DNA: TGTGCCAGCAGCTTACACTCTGTCCTCCGCGGAAACACCATATATTTT. Protein: CASSLHSVLRGNTIYF.